This T cell receptor (beta chain) comes out of a study of T cell responses to AZD1222 COVID-19 vaccine. Study context: The analysis combined second doses at about 4 or about 12 weeks.

Findings and limits, study-wide: Across spike, vaccine-associated CD4 TCRs were found, dominant at 160-218 and 743-854. Nearly half of spike-specific TCRs reportedly go after variant regions that carry no mutations. Most donors were white British, females outnumbered males, and clonal diversity was possibly underestimated.

Note on this clone: No antigen is known for it.

Using immunoSEQ multiplex PCR, the repertoire was profiled, and TCRdb retains in-frame clones only, with some absent. The sample lists approximately 170,000 clones; 85% to 90% were seen once. The CDR3 has 15 residues. V was clipped by 1 base and J by 7 bases, with 11 bases between them. CDR1 LGHNA and CDR2 YSLEER come from the germline V gene. Sample: peripheral blood, taken on day 0 of AZD1222 vaccination. The sequence was obtained from an adult in good health. The chain joins TRBV4-3 to TRBJ1-6, with D perhaps matching TRBD1 (6 bases). CDR3 in amino acids: CASSQVSGANSPLHF. CDR3 nucleotides: TGCGCCAGCAGCCAAGTTTCGGGGGCAAATTCACCCCTCCACTTT.